This T cell receptor beta chain was identified in a study of shared clonotypes between healthy human individuals. This clone was recorded a few times. Its antigen is not identified. Using immunoSEQ multiplex PCR, the repertoire was profiled, and TCRdb retains in-frame clones only, with some absent. The data contain around 1 million clones, roughly 72% of them singletons. General study points: Investigators collected only blood, and repertoires in tissues likely differ.

Germline V gives CDR1 LNHDA, CDR2 SQIVND (reference sequence). The CDR3 totals 17 residues. V was clipped by 4 bases and J by 0 bases, with 16 bases between them. This sequence joins TRBV19 and TRBJ2-1; the D is unclear. Source material: memory CD4+ T cells sorted from blood. Regarding subset: CD45RA-negative fraction. This receptor was taken from a man aged 18 to 30 in good health. The CDR3 DNA reads TGTGCCAGTAGTAATTGGGGTATTTCGGGCTCCTACAATGAGCAGTTCTTC. It codes for CASSNWGISGSYNEQFF. Looking up the rest from reference TRBV19 and TRBJ2-1 gives the full variable domain: DGGITQSPKYLFRKEGQNVTLSCEQNLNHDAMYWYRQDPGQGLRLIYYSQIVNDFQKGDIAEGYSVSREKKESFPLTVTSAQKNPTAFYLCASSNWGISGSYNEQFFGPGTRLTVL.